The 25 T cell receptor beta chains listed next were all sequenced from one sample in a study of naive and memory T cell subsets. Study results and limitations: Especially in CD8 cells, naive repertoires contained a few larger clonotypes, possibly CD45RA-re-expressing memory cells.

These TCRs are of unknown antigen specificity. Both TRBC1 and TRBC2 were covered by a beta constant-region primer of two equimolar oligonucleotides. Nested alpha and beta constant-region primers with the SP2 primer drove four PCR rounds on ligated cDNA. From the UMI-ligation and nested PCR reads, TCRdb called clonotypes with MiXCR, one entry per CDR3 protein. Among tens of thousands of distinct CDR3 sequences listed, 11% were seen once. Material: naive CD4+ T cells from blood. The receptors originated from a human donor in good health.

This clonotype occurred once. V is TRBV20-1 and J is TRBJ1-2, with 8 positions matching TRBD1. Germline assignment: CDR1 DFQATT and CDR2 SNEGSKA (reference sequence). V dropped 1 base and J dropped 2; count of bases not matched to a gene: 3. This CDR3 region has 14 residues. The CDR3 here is CSARVGTGNYGYTF. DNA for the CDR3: TGCAGTGCTAGAGTCGGGACAGGCAACTATGGCTACACCTTC.

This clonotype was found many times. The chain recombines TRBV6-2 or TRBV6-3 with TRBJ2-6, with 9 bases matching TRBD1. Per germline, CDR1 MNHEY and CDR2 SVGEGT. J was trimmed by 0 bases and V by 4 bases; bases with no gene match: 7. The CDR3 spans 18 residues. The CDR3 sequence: CASSLYGTGISGANVLTF. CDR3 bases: TGTGCCAGCAGTTTATACGGGACAGGGATCTCTGGGGCCAACGTCCTGACTTTC.

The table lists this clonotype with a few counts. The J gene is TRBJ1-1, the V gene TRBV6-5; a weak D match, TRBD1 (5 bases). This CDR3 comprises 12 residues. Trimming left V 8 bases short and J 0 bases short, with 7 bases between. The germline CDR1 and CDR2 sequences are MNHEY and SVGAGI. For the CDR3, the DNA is TGTGCCAGCGGGACCCTGAACACTGAAGCTTTCTTT. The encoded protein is CASGTLNTEAFF.

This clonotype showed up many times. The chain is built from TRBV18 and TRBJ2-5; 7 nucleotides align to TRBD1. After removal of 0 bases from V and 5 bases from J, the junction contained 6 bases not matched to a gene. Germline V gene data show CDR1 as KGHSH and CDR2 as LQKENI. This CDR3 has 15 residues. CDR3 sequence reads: CASSPPQGHGETQYF. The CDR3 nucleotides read TGTGCCAGCTCACCACCACAGGGGCATGGGGAGACCCAGTACTTC.

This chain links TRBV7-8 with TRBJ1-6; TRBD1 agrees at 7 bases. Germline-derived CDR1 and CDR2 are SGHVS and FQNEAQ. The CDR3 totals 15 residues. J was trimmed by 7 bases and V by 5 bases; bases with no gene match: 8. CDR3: CASSAQTGTNSPLHF. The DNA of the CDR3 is TGTGCCAGCAGCGCCCAGACAGGGACCAATTCACCCCTCCACTTT.

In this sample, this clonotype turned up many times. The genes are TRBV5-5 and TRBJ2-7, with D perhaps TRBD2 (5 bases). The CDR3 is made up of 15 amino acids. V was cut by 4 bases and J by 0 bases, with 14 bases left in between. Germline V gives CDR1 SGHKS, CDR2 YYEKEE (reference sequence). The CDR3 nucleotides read TGTGCCAGCAGCCGTGGTACTAGTGACTCCTACGAGCAGTACTTC. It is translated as CASSRGTSDSYEQYF. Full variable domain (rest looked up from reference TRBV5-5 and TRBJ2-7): DAGVTQSPTHLIKTRGQQVTLRCSPISGHKSVSWYQQVLGQGPQFIFQYYEKEERGRGNFPDRFSARQFPNYSSELNVNALLLGDSALYLCASSRGTSDSYEQYFGPGTRLTVT.

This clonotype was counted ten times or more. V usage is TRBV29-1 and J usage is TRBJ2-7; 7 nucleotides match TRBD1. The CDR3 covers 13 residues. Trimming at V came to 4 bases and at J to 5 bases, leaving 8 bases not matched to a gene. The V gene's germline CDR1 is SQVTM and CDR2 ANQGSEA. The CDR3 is CSVGASQGDEQYF. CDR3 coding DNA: TGCAGCGTTGGGGCTTCCCAGGGGGACGAGCAGTACTTC.

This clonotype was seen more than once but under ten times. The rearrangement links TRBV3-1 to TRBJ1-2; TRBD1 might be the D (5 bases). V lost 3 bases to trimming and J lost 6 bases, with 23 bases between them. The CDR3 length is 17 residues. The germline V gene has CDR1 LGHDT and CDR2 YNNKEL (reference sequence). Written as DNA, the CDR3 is TGTGCCAGCAGCCACCTTTTGGGGACGGCGGGTCCGGATGGCTACACCTTC. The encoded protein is CASSHLLGTAGPDGYTF.

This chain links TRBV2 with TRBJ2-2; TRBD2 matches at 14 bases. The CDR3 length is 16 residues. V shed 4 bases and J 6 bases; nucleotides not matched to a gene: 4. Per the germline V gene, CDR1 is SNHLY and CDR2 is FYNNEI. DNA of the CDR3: TGTGCCAGCAGTGCGGGGACTAGCGGGAGCTCCGGGGAGCTGTTTTTT. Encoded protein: CASSAGTSGSSGELFF. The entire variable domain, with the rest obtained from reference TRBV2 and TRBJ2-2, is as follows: EPEVTQTPSHQVTQMGQEVILRCVPISNHLYFYWYRQILGQKVEFLVSFYNNEISEKSEIFDDQFSVERPDGSNFTLKIRSTKLEDSAMYFCASSAGTSGSSGELFFGEGSRLTVL.

In DNA, the CDR3 is TGCGCCAGCAGCCTGGAAGCCCCCTACGAGCAGTACTTC. This translates into CASSLEAPYEQYF. The J gene is TRBJ2-7, the V gene TRBV5-1; D remains ambiguous. Per the germline V gene, CDR1 is SGHRS and CDR2 is YFSETQ. The CDR3 runs 13 residues. The V gene lost 4 bases and the J gene lost 2 bases, with 10 bases spanning the gap.

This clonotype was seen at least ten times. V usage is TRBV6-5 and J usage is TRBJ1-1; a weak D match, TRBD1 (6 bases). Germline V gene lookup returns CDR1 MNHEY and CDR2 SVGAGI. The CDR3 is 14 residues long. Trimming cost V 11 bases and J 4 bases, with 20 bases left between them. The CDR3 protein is CALRRHRAATEAFF. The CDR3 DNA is TGTGCCCTCCGAAGACACAGGGCAGCCACTGAAGCTTTCTTT.

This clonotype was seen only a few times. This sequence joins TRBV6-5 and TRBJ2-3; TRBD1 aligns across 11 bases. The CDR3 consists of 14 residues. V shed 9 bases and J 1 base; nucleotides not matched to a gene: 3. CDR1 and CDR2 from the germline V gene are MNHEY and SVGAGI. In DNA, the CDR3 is TGTGCCAGGCCGGGACAGGGGGGCACAGATACGCAGTATTTT. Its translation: CARPGQGGTDTQYF.

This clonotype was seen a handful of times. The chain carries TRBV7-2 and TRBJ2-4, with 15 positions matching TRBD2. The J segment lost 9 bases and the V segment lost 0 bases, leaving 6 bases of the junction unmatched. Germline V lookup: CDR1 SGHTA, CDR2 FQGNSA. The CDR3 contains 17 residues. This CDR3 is CASSLAVGLAGGGIQYF. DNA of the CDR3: TGTGCCAGCAGCTTAGCAGTAGGACTAGCGGGGGGGGGCATTCAGTACTTC.

The CDR3 DNA is TGTGCCAGCAGTAACACTGATGGGAGAGAAGCTTTCTTT. Translating it yields CASSNTDGREAFF. The chain couples TRBV12-3 or TRBV12-4 to TRBJ1-1; D not certain. Trimming removed 5 bases at V and 8 bases at J, with 15 bases between. The CDR3 has 13 amino acids.

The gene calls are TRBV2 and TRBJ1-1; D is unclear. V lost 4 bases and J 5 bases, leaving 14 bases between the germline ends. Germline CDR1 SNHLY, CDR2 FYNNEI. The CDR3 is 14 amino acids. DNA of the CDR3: TGTGCCAGCAGTGCTCGGGGAGGATGGACTGAAGCTTTCTTT. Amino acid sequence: CASSARGGWTEAFF.

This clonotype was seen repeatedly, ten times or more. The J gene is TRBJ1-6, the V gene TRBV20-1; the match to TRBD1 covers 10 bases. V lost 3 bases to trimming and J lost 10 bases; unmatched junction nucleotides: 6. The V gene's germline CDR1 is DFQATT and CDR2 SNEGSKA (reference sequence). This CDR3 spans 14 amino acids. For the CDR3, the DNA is TGCAGTGCTAGGACCGGGACAGGGGTCTCACCCCTCCACTTT. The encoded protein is CSARTGTGVSPLHF.

The CDR3 reads CSARPGTHEQYF. CDR3 nucleotides: TGCAGTGCCCGTCCGGGCACCCACGAGCAGTACTTC. The genes are TRBV29-1 and TRBJ2-7; no clear D. Germline V gene lookup returns CDR1 SQVTM and CDR2 ANQGSEA. This CDR3 is built from 12 residues.

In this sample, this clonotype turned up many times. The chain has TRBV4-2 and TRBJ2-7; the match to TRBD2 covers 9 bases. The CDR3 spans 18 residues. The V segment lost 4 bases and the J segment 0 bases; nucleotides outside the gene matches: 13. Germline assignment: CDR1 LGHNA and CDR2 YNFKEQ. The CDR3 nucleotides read TGTGCCAGCAGCCCACCCCCCGGGCTAGCGGGGTCCTCCTACGAGCAGTACTTC. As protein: CASSPPPGLAGSSYEQYF.

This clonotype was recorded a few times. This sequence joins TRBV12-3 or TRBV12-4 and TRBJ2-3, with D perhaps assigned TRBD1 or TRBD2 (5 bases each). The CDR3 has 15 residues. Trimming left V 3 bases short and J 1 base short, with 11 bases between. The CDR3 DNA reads TGTGCCAGCAGTTTGGGGGATAAGGGCACAGATACGCAGTATTTT. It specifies CASSLGDKGTDTQYF.

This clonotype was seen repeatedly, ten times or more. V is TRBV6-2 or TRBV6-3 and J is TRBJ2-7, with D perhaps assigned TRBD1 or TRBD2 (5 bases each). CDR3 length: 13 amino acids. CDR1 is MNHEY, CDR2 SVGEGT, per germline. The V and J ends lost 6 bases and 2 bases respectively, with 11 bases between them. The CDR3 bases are TGTGCCAGCAGACTACGGGGCCCCTACGAGCAGTACTTC. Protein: CASRLRGPYEQYF.

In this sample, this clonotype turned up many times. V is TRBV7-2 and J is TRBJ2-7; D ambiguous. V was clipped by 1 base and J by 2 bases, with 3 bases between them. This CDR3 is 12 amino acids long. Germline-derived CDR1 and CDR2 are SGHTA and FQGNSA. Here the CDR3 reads CASSLDPYEQYF. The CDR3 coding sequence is TGTGCCAGCAGCTTAGACCCCTACGAGCAGTACTTC.

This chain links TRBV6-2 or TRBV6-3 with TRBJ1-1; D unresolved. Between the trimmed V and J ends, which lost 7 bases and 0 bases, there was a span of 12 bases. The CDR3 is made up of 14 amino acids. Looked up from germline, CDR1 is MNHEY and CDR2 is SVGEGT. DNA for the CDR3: TGTGCCAGCACCCCGGTCCTCTTGAACACTGAAGCTTTCTTT. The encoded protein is CASTPVLLNTEAFF.

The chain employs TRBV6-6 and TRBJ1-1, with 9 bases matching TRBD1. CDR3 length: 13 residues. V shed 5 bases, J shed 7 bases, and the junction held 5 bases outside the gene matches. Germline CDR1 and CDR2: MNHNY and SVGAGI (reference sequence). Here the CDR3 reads CASSTGTGYEAFF. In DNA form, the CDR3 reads TGTGCCAGCAGTACGGGGACAGGGTATGAAGCTTTCTTT.

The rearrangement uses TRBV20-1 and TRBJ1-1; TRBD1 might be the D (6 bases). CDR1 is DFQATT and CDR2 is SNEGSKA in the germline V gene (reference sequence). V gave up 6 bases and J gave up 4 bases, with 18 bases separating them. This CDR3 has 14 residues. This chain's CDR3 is CSAEGQSPRTEAFF. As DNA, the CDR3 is TGCAGTGCCGAAGGACAGTCCCCTCGCACTGAAGCTTTCTTT.

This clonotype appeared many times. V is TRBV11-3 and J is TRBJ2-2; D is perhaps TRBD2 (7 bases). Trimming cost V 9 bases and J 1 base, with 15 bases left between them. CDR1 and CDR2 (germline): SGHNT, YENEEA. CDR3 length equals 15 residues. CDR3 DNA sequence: TGTGCCAGTACGAGGGGGGGAATGAACACCGGGGAGCTGTTTTTT. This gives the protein CASTRGGMNTGELFF.